The 10 T cell receptor beta chains presented below share a single source sample, sequenced in a study of cytomegalovirus exposure and HLA in healthy donors (dated 2017 in TCRdb). The library relied on the immunoSEQ multiplex PCR assay. Imported from immuneACCESS, the table was reduced by TCRdb to in-frame sequences with V and J called. These copies leave out some clones; in studies compared against another copy, an unresolved V gene accounts for under half, and the cause of the remainder is not known. For this sample there are about 300,000 clones; over 75% appear just once. About 0.9% of the sample rests with the top ten. Sequenced input: PBMCs. The receptors derive from a woman in her late teens or twenties in good health and CMV-seronegative.

This chain joins TRBV5-4 and TRBJ2-6; perhaps TRBD1 as D (8 bases). V was shortened by 4 bases and J by 0 bases, with 14 bases between the two germline ends. The CDR3 has 17 residues. Germline V CDR1 and CDR2: SGHNT, YYREEE (reference sequence). The DNA of the CDR3 is TGTGCCAGCAGCCGTACAGGGGGGGGCTCTGGGGCCAACGTCCTGACTTTC. It is translated as CASSRTGGGSGANVLTF.

This chain connects TRBV25-1 to TRBJ1-2, with 9 bases identical to TRBD1. V lost 1 base and J lost 3; bases outside the gene matches: 3. CDR3 length equals 15 residues. The germline CDR1 and CDR2 sequences are MGHDK and SYGVNS. The CDR3 region has the DNA TGTGCCAGCAGTGAATGGACAGGGGAGGACTATGGCTACACCTTC. Amino acid sequence: CASSEWTGEDYGYTF.

The rearrangement uses TRBV7-6 and TRBJ2-1; 7 nucleotides agree with TRBD1. This CDR3 comprises 16 residues. Germline CDR1 reads SGHVS; CDR2 reads FNYEAQ. Trimming at V came to 3 bases and at J to 6 bases, leaving 11 bases not matched to a gene. Written as DNA, the CDR3 is TGTGCCAGCAGCTTCCTGGGGACAGAGGACCCCAATGAGCAGTTCTTC. As protein: CASSFLGTEDPNEQFF.

This chain links TRBV5-5 with TRBJ2-7; 12 bases fit TRBD2. The CDR3 contains 15 residues. Germline CDR1 and CDR2: SGHKS and YYEKEE (reference sequence). V gave up 4 bases and J gave up 3 bases; unmatched junction bases: 5. This CDR3 reads CASSMTSGSYYEQYF. CDR3 DNA: TGTGCCAGCAGCATGACTAGCGGGAGCTACTACGAGCAGTACTTC.

J is TRBJ2-1 and V is TRBV5-6; D is unresolved. CDR1 and CDR2 from the germline V gene are SGHDT and YYEEEE. Trimming took 2 bases from V and 5 from J, leaving 14 bases between them. The CDR3 length is 15 residues. CDR3: CASSFFSSRHNEQFF. In DNA, the CDR3 is TGTGCCAGCAGCTTTTTTAGTAGCCGCCACAATGAGCAGTTCTTC.

The chain is built from TRBV30 and TRBJ2-3, with TRBD2 matching 7 bases. This CDR3 region has 13 residues. CDR1 is GTSNPN, CDR2 SVGIG, per germline (reference sequence). V trimming: 2 bases; J trimming: 3 bases; junction bases outside the gene matches: 2. The CDR3 here is CAWSWGGTDTQYF. CDR3 nucleotide sequence: TGTGCCTGGAGTTGGGGGGGAACAGATACGCAGTATTTT. Based on the CDR3 plus reference TRBV30 and TRBJ2-3, the full variable domain is SQTIHQWPATLVQPVGSPLSLECTVEGTSNPNLYWYRQAAGRGLQLLFYSVGIGQISSEVPQNLSASRPQDRQFILSSKKLLLSDSGFYLCAWSWGGTDTQYFGPGTRLTVL.

This chain connects TRBV5-5 to TRBJ2-7, with 7 nucleotides matching TRBD2. V lost 4 bases, J lost 2 bases, and 9 bases stayed unmatched. This CDR3 is built from 15 residues. Germline-derived CDR1 and CDR2 are SGHKS and YYEKEE (reference sequence). This CDR3 is CASSEGLRTTYEQYF. The CDR3 coding sequence is TGTGCCAGCAGCGAGGGACTACGGACCACCTACGAGCAGTACTTC.

The CDR3 loop reads CASRSGQGIALDGYTF. The CDR3 bases are TGTGCCAGCAGGTCGGGACAGGGGATTGCGCTTGATGGCTACACCTTC. This sequence joins TRBV7-9 and TRBJ1-2, with 10 bases matching TRBD1. This CDR3 contains 16 residues. J was trimmed by 6 bases and V by 6 bases; bases with no gene match: 13. Germline assignment: CDR1 SEHNR and CDR2 FQNEAQ (reference sequence).

The rearrangement joins TRBV9 to TRBJ1-2, with D tentatively TRBD1 (5 bases). The germline V gene has CDR1 SGDLS and CDR2 YYNGEE. Between the trimmed V and J ends, which lost 0 bases and 3 bases, there was a span of 9 bases. The CDR3 length is 14 residues. CDR3 in amino acids: CASSVALTDYGYTF. DNA for the CDR3: TGTGCCAGCAGCGTAGCTTTGACAGACTATGGCTACACCTTC.

The gene calls are TRBV18 and TRBJ2-3; 7 positions match TRBD1. Germline V gene lookup returns CDR1 KGHSH and CDR2 LQKENI. Trimming at V came to 3 bases and at J to 0 bases, leaving 3 bases not matched to a gene. CDR3 length equals 15 residues. The DNA for the CDR3 is TGTGCCAGCTCACCCGACAGGGCTAGCACAGATACGCAGTATTTT. Amino acids: CASSPDRASTDTQYF.